This TCR beta chain was recovered during a study of blood T cell repertoires in COVID-19. The method was immunoSEQ multiplex PCR; TCRdb's version includes in-frame clones alone and lacks a portion of them. The sample shows tens of thousands of clones, over 75% of them seen only once. The CDR3 contains 15 residues. Germline V gene data show CDR1 as KGHDR and CDR2 as SFDVKD. Trimming cost V 4 bases and J 5 bases, with 16 bases left between them. The gene calls are TRBV24-1 and TRBJ1-2, with TRBD1 as a possible D gene (5 bases). Sequencing was done on a sample of peripheral blood. The TCR was taken from a man between 65 and 85 years old with acute or convalescent COVID-19. The CDR3 reads CATSDPLGGSYGYTF. CDR3 nucleotides: TGTGCCACCAGTGACCCGTTGGGGGGGTCTTATGGCTACACCTTC.